These 9 T cell receptor beta chains were sequenced from one sample in a study of T cell responses to AZD1222 COVID-19 vaccine. Repertoires were generated with immunoSEQ multiplex PCR, while TCRdb's copy carries only in-frame clones and drops some. This sample yields about 110,000 clones, of which roughly 92% are seen a single time; over 6% belongs to the top ten. The material sequenced was peripheral blood, taken on day 0 of AZD1222 vaccination. These receptors came from an adult in good health.

The rearrangement joins TRBV30 to TRBJ1-2; the match to TRBD1 covers 11 bases. CDR3 length: 16 amino acids. The V gene's germline CDR1 is GTSNPN and CDR2 SVGIG (reference sequence). The V gene end was trimmed by 2 bases and the J gene end by 8 bases; junction bases not matched to a gene: 13. CDR3 sequence: CAWSPGIGQGAKGYTF. In DNA, the CDR3 is TGTGCCTGGAGTCCCGGGATAGGACAGGGGGCAAAGGGCTACACCTTC.

The chain employs TRBV4-2 and TRBJ2-1; the match to TRBD2 covers 11 bases. V shed 0 bases and J 10 bases; nucleotides not matched to a gene: 11. CDR1 LGHNA and CDR2 YNFKEQ come from the germline V gene. This CDR3 spans 17 amino acids. The CDR3 nucleotides are TGTGCCAGCAGCCAAGATCATGGGACTAGCGGCCTCGGGGAGCAGTTCTTC. Amino acids: CASSQDHGTSGLGEQFF.

CDR3 coding DNA: TGTGCCAGCAGTCCACAGCAGGGATACGGCTACACCTTC. Its translation: CASSPQQGYGYTF. The rearrangement links TRBV27 to TRBJ1-2, with D perhaps matching TRBD1 (5 bases). The CDR3 is 13 residues long. Trimming shortened V by 5 bases and J by 8 bases, and 15 bases separated the two germline ends. Germline lookup yields CDR1 MNHEY and CDR2 SMNVEV (reference sequence).

This rearrangement joins TRBV25-1 to TRBJ2-7; 7 nucleotides match TRBD2. CDR1 is MGHDK and CDR2 is SYGVNS in the germline V gene. J lost 5 bases, V lost 1 base, and 5 bases had no gene match. The CDR3 has 14 residues. The CDR3 loop is CASSELGGEDEQYF. The CDR3 nucleotides read TGTGCCAGCAGTGAATTGGGAGGGGAGGACGAGCAGTACTTC.

The chain joins TRBV6-5 to TRBJ2-3; D is unresolved. The germline gives CDR1 MNHEY, CDR2 SVGAGI. V lost 7 bases, J lost 2 bases, and 10 bases lay in between. The CDR3 length is 13 residues. The CDR3 spells CASTPHPTDTQYF. CDR3 DNA sequence: TGTGCCAGCACCCCACACCCCACAGATACGCAGTATTTT.

The rearrangement links TRBV30 to TRBJ1-3; possibly TRBD1 for D (6 bases). The CDR3 contains 15 residues. V was trimmed by 0 bases and J by 2 bases, leaving 11 bases between them. Germline V gene sequence: CDR1 GTSNPN, CDR2 SVGIG (reference sequence). The CDR3 sequence is CAWSVGGAPGNTIYF. The CDR3 bases are TGTGCCTGGAGTGTGGGGGGGGCGCCTGGAAACACCATATATTTT. Drawing the rest from reference TRBV30 and TRBJ1-3, the complete variable domain is SQTIHQWPATLVQPVGSPLSLECTVEGTSNPNLYWYRQAAGRGLQLLFYSVGIGQISSEVPQNLSASRPQDRQFILSSKKLLLSDSGFYLCAWSVGGAPGNTIYFGEGSWLTVV.

The genes are TRBV28 and TRBJ1-6, with TRBD1 identical over 10 bases. The V gene's germline CDR1 is MDHEN and CDR2 SYDVKM. V lost 4 bases, J lost 7 bases, and 4 bases stayed unmatched. This CDR3 has 15 amino acids. This CDR3 reads CASSSTTGGNSPLHF. CDR3 in DNA: TGTGCCAGCAGTTCGACGACAGGGGGCAATTCACCCCTCCACTTT.

The chain uses TRBV30 and TRBJ1-6; D is uncertain. This CDR3 is 12 amino acids long. Trimming took off 0 bases at V and 11 bases at J, with 8 bases between the two ends. CDR1 is GTSNPN and CDR2 is SVGIG in the germline V gene (reference sequence). The CDR3 reads CAWSVTKAPLHF. The CDR3 nucleotides read TGTGCCTGGAGTGTAACTAAGGCACCCCTCCACTTT.

This chain links TRBV3-1 (or the pseudogene TRBV3-2) with TRBJ1-6; 8 nucleotides line up with TRBD1. V was pared by 4 bases and J by 9 bases, with 5 bases of the junction left unmatched. CDR1 and CDR2 from the germline V gene are LGHDT and YNNKEL (reference sequence). This CDR3 has 14 amino acids. As DNA, the CDR3 is TGTGCCAGCAGCCGAGAGGACAGGGCTTCACCCCTCCACTTT. It encodes CASSREDRASPLHF.